The clone carrying this T cell receptor (beta chain) was counted between two and nine times. Its antigen remains unknown. Expressed TCRB transcripts were sequenced because the entire RNA isolate underwent reverse transcription. Several million reads on average were seen across naive, central memory and regulatory T cell samples. Assay used: immunoSEQ multiplex PCR; TCRdb lists only in-frame clones, some missing. Among hundreds of thousands of clones listed, around an eighth were seen once. This sample was taken from a study of beta chain features in type 1 diabetes. As for the study in general: The study found patients and healthy donors alike in age, gender and cell yields. Study observations and caveats: Patients with type 1 diabetes carried fewer insertions and had more deletions at their VDJ junctions. For patients, the naive, central memory and Treg TCRB repertoires appeared more alike than for healthy donors.

The CDR3 extends over 15 amino acids. Germline V gene sequence: CDR1 SGHAT, CDR2 FQDESV (reference sequence). V shed 4 bases and J 3 bases; nucleotides not matched to a gene: 4. The chain is built from TRBV11-1 and TRBJ2-1; 9 bases fit TRBD2. This clonotype was obtained from a man between 18 and 35 years old in good health. The sequencing input was naive CD4+ T cells from blood. The CDR3, as DNA: TGTGCCAGCAGCTCCCTAGCGGGGAACTACAATGAGCAGTTCTTC. Amino acids: CASSSLAGNYNEQFF.